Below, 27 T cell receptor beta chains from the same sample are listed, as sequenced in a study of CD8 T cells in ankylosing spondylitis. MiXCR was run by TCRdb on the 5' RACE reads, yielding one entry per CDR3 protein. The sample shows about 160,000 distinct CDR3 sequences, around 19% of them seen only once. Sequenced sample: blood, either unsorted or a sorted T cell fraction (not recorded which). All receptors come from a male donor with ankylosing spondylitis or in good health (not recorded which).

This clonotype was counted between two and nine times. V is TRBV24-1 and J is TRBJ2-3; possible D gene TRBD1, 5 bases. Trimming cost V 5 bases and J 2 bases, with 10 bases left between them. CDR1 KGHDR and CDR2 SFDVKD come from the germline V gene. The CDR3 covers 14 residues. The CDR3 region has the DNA TGTGCCACCAGTGCAGGGCTCAACACAGATACGCAGTATTTT. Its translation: CATSAGLNTDTQYF.

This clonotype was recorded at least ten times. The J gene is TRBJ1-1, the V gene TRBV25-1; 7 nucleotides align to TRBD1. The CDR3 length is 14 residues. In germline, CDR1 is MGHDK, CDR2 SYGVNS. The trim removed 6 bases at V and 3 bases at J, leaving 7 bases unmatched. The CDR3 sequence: CASRGPGTDTEAFF. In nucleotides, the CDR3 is TGTGCCAGCAGGGGACCCGGGACAGACACTGAAGCTTTCTTT.

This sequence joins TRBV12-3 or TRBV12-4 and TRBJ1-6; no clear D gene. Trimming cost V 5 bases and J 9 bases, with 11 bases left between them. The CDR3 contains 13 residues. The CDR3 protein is CASSLGGSSPLHF. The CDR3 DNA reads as TGTGCCAGCAGTCTCGGAGGCAGTTCACCCCTCCACTTT.

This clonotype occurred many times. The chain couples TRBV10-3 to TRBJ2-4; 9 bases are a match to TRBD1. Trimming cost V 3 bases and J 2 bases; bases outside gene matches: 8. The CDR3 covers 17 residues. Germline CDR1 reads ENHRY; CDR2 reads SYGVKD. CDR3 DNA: TGTGCCATCAGTGAATCCGGGACAGGGAAAACCAAAAACATTCAGTACTTC. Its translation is CAISESGTGKTKNIQYF.

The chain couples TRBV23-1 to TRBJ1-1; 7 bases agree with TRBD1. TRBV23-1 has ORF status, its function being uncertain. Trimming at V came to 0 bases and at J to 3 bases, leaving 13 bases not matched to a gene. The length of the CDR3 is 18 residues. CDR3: CASSQSGTERSLDTEAFF. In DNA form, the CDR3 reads TGCGCCAGCAGTCAATCAGGGACAGAACGGTCTCTTGACACTGAAGCTTTCTTT.

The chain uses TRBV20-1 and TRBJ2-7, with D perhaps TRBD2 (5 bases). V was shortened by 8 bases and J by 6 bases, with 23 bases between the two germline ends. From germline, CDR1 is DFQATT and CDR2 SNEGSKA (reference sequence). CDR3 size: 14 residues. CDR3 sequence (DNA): TGCAGTACGCAGAGGGCCGGGATAGAAGCCGAGCAGTACTTC. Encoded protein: CSTQRAGIEAEQYF.

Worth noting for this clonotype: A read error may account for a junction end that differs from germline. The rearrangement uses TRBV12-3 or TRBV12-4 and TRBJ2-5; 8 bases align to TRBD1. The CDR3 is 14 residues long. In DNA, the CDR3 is TGTGCCAACAGTCGGACAGGGCGTCGAGAGACCCAGTACTTC. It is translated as CANSRTGRRETQYF.

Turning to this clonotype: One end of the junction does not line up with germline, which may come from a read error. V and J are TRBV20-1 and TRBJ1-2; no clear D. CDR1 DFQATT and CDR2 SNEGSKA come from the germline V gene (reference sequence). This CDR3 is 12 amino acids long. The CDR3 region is CSARDSPYYAFF. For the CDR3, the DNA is TGCAGTGCTAGAGATTCCCCCTACTACGCCTTCTTC.

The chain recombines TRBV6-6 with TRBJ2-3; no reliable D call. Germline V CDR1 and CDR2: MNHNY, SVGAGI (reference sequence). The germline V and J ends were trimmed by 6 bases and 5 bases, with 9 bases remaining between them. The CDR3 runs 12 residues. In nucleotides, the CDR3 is TGTGCCAGCAGCCAAGTCGGAGATACGCAGTATTTT. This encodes CASSQVGDTQYF.

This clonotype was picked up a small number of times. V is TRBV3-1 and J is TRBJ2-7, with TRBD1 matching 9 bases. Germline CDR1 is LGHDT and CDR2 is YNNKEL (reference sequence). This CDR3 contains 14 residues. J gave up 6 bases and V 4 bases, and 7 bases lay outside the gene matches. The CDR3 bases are TGTGCCAGCAGCCGAGGACAGGGGACGTCCGAGCAGTACTTC. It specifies CASSRGQGTSEQYF.

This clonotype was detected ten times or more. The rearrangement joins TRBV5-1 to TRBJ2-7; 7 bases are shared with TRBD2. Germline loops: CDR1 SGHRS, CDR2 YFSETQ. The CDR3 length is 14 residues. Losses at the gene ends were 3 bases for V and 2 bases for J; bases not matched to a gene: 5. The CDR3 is CASSWAGETYEQYF. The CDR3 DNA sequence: TGCGCCAGCAGCTGGGCGGGAGAAACCTACGAGCAGTACTTC.

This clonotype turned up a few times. For the CDR3, the DNA is TGCGCCAGCAGCCAGTCCGGGACTAGCGTAGGTGAGCAGTTCTTC. Amino acid sequence: CASSQSGTSVGEQFF. This chain uses TRBV5-1 with TRBJ2-1; 10 nucleotides line up with TRBD2. The V segment lost 4 bases and the J segment 9 bases; nucleotides outside the gene matches: 10. Per the germline V gene, CDR1 is SGHRS and CDR2 is YFSETQ. The length of the CDR3 is 15 residues.

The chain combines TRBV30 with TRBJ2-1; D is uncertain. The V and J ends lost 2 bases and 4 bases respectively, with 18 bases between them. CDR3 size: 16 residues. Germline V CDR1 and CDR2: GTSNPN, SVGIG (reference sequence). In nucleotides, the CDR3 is TGTGCCTGGAGTAACGGCCTCACCTCCTTGTACAATGAGCAGTTCTTC. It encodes CAWSNGLTSLYNEQFF. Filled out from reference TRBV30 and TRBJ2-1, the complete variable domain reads SQTIHQWPATLVQPVGSPLSLECTVEGTSNPNLYWYRQAAGRGLQLLFYSVGIGQISSEVPQNLSASRPQDRQFILSSKKLLLSDSGFYLCAWSNGLTSLYNEQFFGPGTRLTVL.

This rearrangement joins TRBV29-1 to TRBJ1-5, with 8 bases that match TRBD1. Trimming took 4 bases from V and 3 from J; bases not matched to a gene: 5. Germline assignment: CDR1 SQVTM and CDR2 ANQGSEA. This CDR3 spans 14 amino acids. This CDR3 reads CSVVTGGTNQPQHF. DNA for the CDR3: TGCAGCGTTGTAACAGGGGGTACCAATCAGCCCCAGCATTTT. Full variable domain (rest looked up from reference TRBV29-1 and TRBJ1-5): SAVISQKPSRDICQRGTSLTIQCQVDSQVTMMFWYRQQPGQSLTLIATANQGSEATYESGFVIDKFPISRPNLTFSTLTVSNMSPEDSSIYLCSVVTGGTNQPQHFGDGTRLSIL.

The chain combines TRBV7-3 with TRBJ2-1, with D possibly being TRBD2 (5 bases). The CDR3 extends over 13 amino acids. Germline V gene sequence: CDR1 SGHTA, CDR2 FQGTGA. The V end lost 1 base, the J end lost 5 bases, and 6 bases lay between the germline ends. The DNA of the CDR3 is TGTGCCAGCAGCTTAATGAGGGACAATGAGCAGTTCTTC. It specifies CASSLMRDNEQFF.

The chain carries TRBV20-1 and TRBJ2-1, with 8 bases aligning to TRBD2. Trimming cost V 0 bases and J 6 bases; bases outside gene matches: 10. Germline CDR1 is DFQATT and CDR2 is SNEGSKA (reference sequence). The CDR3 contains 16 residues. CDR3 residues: CSARDQSSGSLNEQFF. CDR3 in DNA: TGCAGTGCTAGAGATCAATCGAGCGGGAGCCTCAATGAGCAGTTCTTC.

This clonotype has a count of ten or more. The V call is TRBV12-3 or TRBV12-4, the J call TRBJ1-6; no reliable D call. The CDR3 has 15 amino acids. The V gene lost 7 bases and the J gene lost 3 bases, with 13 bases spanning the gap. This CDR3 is CASTKDSIYNSPLHF. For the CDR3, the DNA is TGTGCCAGCACGAAGGACTCGATCTATAATTCACCCCTCCACTTT.

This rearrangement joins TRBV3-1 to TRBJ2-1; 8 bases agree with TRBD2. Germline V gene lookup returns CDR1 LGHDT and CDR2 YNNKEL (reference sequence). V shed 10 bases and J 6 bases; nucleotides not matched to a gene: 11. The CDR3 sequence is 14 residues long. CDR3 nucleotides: TGTGCCACCTCACCCAGCGGGAGTCGCAATGAGCAGTTCTTC. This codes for CATSPSGSRNEQFF.

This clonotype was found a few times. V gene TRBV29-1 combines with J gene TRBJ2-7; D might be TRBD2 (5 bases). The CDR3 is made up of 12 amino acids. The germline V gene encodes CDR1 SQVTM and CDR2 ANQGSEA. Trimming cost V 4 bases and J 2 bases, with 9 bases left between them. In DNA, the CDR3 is TGCAGCGTTGGTACCGGGACCTACGAGCAGTACTTC. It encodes CSVGTGTYEQYF.

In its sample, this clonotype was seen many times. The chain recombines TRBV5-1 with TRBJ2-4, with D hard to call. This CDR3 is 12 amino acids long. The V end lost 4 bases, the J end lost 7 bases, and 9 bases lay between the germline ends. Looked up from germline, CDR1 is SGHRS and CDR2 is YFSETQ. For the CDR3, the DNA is TGCGCCAGCAGCGATGACAACAACATTCAGTACTTC. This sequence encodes CASSDDNNIQYF.

CDR3 nucleotides: TGTGCCATCAGTGACGCGGGACGCAATCAGCCCCAGCATTTT. It yields the protein CAISDAGRNQPQHF. The chain has TRBV10-3 and TRBJ1-5, with D possibly matching TRBD1 (5 bases). The CDR3 sequence is 14 residues long. V was shortened by 3 bases and J by 2 bases, with 8 bases between the two germline ends. Germline-derived CDR1 and CDR2 are ENHRY and SYGVKD.

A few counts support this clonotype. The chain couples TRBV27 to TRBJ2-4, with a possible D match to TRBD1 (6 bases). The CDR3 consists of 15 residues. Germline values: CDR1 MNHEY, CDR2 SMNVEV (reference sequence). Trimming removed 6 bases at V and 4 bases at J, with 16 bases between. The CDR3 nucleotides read TGTGCCAGCAGGGCCCGGGACACAAAAAAAAACATTCAGTACTTC. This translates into CASRARDTKKNIQYF.

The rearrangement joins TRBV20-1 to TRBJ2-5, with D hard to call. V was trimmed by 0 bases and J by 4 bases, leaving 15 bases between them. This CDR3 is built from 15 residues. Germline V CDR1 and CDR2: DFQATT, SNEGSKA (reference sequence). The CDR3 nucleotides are TGCAGTGCTAGAGATAGAAGCTGGGTGGGAGAGACCCAGTACTTC. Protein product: CSARDRSWVGETQYF.

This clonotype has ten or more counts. The CDR3 loop reads CASSFGDDTQYF. For the CDR3, the DNA is TGCGCCAGCAGCTTCGGGGATGATACGCAGTATTTT. The chain couples TRBV5-1 to TRBJ2-3; D is possibly TRBD2 (5 bases). Trimming stripped 2 bases from V and 6 bases from J, with 7 bases between. Germline V gives CDR1 SGHRS, CDR2 YFSETQ. The CDR3 spans 12 residues.

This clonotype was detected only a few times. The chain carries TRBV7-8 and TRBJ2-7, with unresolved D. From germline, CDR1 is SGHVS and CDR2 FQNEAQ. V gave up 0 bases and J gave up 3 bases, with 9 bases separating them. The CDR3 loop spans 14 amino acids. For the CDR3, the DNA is TGTGCCAGCAGCTTAGCGGGCGGTCACTACGAGCAGTACTTC. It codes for CASSLAGGHYEQYF.

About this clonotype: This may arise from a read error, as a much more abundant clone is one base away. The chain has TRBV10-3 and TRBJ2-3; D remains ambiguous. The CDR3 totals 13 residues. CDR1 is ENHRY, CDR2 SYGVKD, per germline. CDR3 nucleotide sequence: TGTGTCATCAGTGAGTTCGATCCAGATACGCAGTATTTT. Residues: CVISEFDPDTQYF.

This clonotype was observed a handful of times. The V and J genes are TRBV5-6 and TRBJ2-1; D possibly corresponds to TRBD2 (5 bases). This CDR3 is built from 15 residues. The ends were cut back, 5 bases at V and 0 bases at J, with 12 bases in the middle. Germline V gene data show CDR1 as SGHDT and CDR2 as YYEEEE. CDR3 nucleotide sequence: TGTGCCAGCAGGAGTGAGGGTCTCTCCTACAATGAGCAGTTCTTC. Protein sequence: CASRSEGLSYNEQFF.